Listed below are T cell receptor beta chains from one sample, sequenced in a study of blood T cell repertoires in COVID-19. The protocol was immunoSEQ multiplex PCR, while the TCRdb copy is restricted to in-frame clones and leaves out a portion. The profile covers some 240,000 clones, with roughly 84% appearing a single time and 3.4% taken by the ten largest. The sequencing input was PBMCs or T cells enriched from blood (not recorded which). All receptors come from a man between 45 and 60 years old who had recovered from COVID-19. CDR3s include the opening cysteine and the closing phenylalanine or tryptophan. The D gene is left open where the match is weak. The size field is filled for only some rows; it gives once, few, many or a size class.

j_call: TRBJ1-2
d_call: .
v_call: TRBV14
clone_size: few
cdr3_aa: CASSQDRRDYGYTF
cdr3_nt: TGTGCCAGCAGCCAAGATCGTAGAGACTATGGCTACACCTTC

j_call: TRBJ1-4
d_call: .
v_call: TRBV7-9
clone_size: .
cdr3_aa: CASSLGAVEKLFF
cdr3_nt: TGTGCCAGCAGCTTGGGGGCGGTTGAAAAACTGTTTTTT

j_call: TRBJ2-2
d_call: .
v_call: TRBV6-2/TRBV6-3
clone_size: .
cdr3_aa: CASSDGQTNTGELFF
cdr3_nt: TGTGCCAGCAGTGACGGACAGACCAACACCGGGGAGCTGTTTTTT

j_call: TRBJ2-1
d_call: TRBD1
v_call: TRBV5-1
clone_size: .
cdr3_aa: CASSFRDRAREQFF
cdr3_nt: TGCGCCAGCAGCTTCCGGGACAGGGCACGGGAGCAGTTCTTC

j_call: TRBJ1-1
d_call: TRBD1
v_call: TRBV6-5
clone_size: .
cdr3_aa: CASSYGGGDTEAFF
cdr3_nt: TGTGCCAGCAGTTACGGAGGGGGCGACACTGAAGCTTTCTTT

j_call: TRBJ1-2
d_call: TRBD1
v_call: TRBV30
clone_size: .
cdr3_aa: CAWSTNRGSSYGYTF
cdr3_nt: TGTGCCTGGAGTACTAACAGGGGCTCTAGCTATGGCTACACCTTC

j_call: TRBJ1-2
d_call: TRBD1
v_call: TRBV24-1
clone_size: .
cdr3_aa: CATSDRTGRGYTF
cdr3_nt: TGTGCCACCAGTGACCGGACAGGTCGCGGCTACACCTTC

j_call: TRBJ2-3
d_call: .
v_call: TRBV6-4
clone_size: once
cdr3_aa: CASRLDFSTDTQYF
cdr3_nt: TGTGCCAGCCGTCTCGACTTCAGCACAGATACGCAGTATTTT

j_call: TRBJ1-2
d_call: TRBD1
v_call: TRBV14
clone_size: .
cdr3_aa: CASTPTGTGHYGYTF
cdr3_nt: TGTGCCAGCACCCCGACCGGGACAGGGCACTATGGCTACACCTTC

j_call: TRBJ1-6
d_call: TRBD1
v_call: TRBV3-1/TRBV3-2
clone_size: .
cdr3_aa: CASSQDRGPSPLHF
cdr3_nt: TGTGCCAGCAGCCAAGACAGGGGGCCTTCACCCCTCCACTTT

j_call: TRBJ2-5
d_call: .
v_call: TRBV4-1
clone_size: .
cdr3_aa: CASSLSTGSSETQYF
cdr3_nt: TGCGCCAGCAGCTTATCTACAGGGAGTAGTGAGACCCAGTACTTC

j_call: TRBJ2-7
d_call: .
v_call: TRBV7-2
clone_size: .
cdr3_aa: CASSLAGTPTYEQYF
cdr3_nt: TGTGCCAGCAGCTTAGCGGGGACTCCCACCTACGAGCAGTACTTC

j_call: TRBJ1-1
d_call: .
v_call: TRBV15
clone_size: .
cdr3_aa: CATSRDQEGAAFF
cdr3_nt: TGTGCCACCAGCAGAGATCAGGAAGGTGCAGCTTTCTTT

j_call: TRBJ1-4
d_call: .
v_call: TRBV30
clone_size: .
cdr3_aa: CAWSAQGFAEKLFF
cdr3_nt: TGTGCCTGGAGTGCCCAGGGTTTTGCTGAAAAACTGTTTTTT

j_call: TRBJ2-3
d_call: TRBD2
v_call: TRBV29-1
clone_size: .
cdr3_aa: CSVNRGGLDTQYF
cdr3_nt: TGCAGCGTTAACCGGGGGGGTTTAGATACGCAGTATTTT

j_call: TRBJ1-1
d_call: TRBD1
v_call: TRBV6-2/TRBV6-3
clone_size: .
cdr3_aa: CASSSQTGGTEAFF
cdr3_nt: TGTGCCAGCAGTTCCCAGACAGGGGGCACTGAAGCTTTCTTT

j_call: TRBJ2-7
d_call: .
v_call: TRBV4-2
clone_size: .
cdr3_aa: CASSQTRSLADYEQYF
cdr3_nt: TGTGCCAGCAGCCAAACCAGGTCCCTAGCTGACTACGAGCAGTACTTC

j_call: TRBJ2-1
d_call: .
v_call: TRBV6-5
clone_size: few
cdr3_aa: CASRPDIYNEQFF
cdr3_nt: TGTGCCAGCAGGCCAGACATCTACAATGAGCAGTTCTTC

j_call: TRBJ1-5
d_call: .
v_call: TRBV3-1/TRBV3-2
clone_size: .
cdr3_aa: CASSQWSNQPQHF
cdr3_nt: TGTGCCAGCAGCCAATGGAGTAATCAGCCCCAGCATTTT

j_call: TRBJ1-1
d_call: .
v_call: TRBV27
clone_size: .
cdr3_aa: CASSLEGGAGTEAFF
cdr3_nt: TGTGCCAGCAGTTTAGAAGGAGGAGCTGGCACTGAAGCTTTCTTT

j_call: TRBJ1-2
d_call: .
v_call: TRBV5-6
clone_size: .
cdr3_aa: CASSLGRHLPNYGYTF
cdr3_nt: TGTGCCAGCAGCTTGGGACGACACCTTCCAAACTATGGCTACACCTTC

j_call: TRBJ1-6
d_call: TRBD1
v_call: TRBV5-1
clone_size: .
cdr3_aa: CASSSAWDRTYNSPLHF
cdr3_nt: TGCGCCAGCAGCTCGGCCTGGGACAGAACTTATAATTCACCCCTCCACTTT

j_call: TRBJ1-1
d_call: .
v_call: TRBV11-2
clone_size: once
cdr3_aa: CASTSGRAEAFF
cdr3_nt: TGTGCCAGCACCTCGGGGAGGGCTGAAGCTTTCTTT

j_call: TRBJ2-1
d_call: TRBD2
v_call: TRBV7-6
clone_size: few
cdr3_aa: CASSPGTSGSGNEQFF
cdr3_nt: TGTGCCAGCAGCCCAGGGACTAGCGGGAGTGGCAATGAGCAGTTCTTC

j_call: TRBJ1-3
d_call: TRBD1
v_call: TRBV7-9
clone_size: .
cdr3_aa: CASRPTTGVGNTIYF
cdr3_nt: TGTGCCAGCAGACCCACGACAGGGGTCGGAAACACCATATATTTT

j_call: TRBJ2-2
d_call: .
v_call: TRBV6-5
clone_size: .
cdr3_aa: CASSYSISSTGELFF
cdr3_nt: TGTGCCAGCAGTTACTCGATTAGCAGTACCGGGGAGCTGTTTTTT

j_call: TRBJ1-2
d_call: TRBD1
v_call: TRBV19
clone_size: .
cdr3_aa: CASTPTGANYGYTF
cdr3_nt: TGTGCCAGTACTCCGACAGGGGCCAACTATGGCTACACCTTC

j_call: TRBJ1-1
d_call: .
v_call: TRBV5-4
clone_size: .
cdr3_aa: CASSWGGANTEAFF
cdr3_nt: TGTGCCAGCAGCTGGGGGGGAGCGAACACTGAAGCTTTCTTT

j_call: TRBJ1-1
d_call: .
v_call: TRBV9
clone_size: .
cdr3_aa: CASSLTGTANTEAFF
cdr3_nt: TGTGCCAGCAGCCTAACAGGGACGGCGAACACTGAAGCTTTCTTT

j_call: TRBJ1-6
d_call: .
v_call: TRBV12-3/TRBV12-4
clone_size: few
cdr3_aa: CASSSGGRTPLHF
cdr3_nt: TGTGCCAGCAGTTCTGGCGGGCGAACCCCCCTCCACTTT

j_call: TRBJ1-4
d_call: .
v_call: TRBV15
clone_size: .
cdr3_aa: CATSRERHSNEKLFF
cdr3_nt: TGTGCCACCAGCAGAGAAAGACACTCGAATGAAAAACTGTTTTTT

j_call: TRBJ1-5
d_call: TRBD1
v_call: TRBV24-1
clone_size: .
cdr3_aa: CATSDPGTDSNQPQHF
cdr3_nt: TGTGCCACCAGTGACCCCGGGACAGATAGCAATCAGCCCCAGCATTTT

j_call: TRBJ1-3
d_call: .
v_call: TRBV5-1
clone_size: .
cdr3_aa: CASSPALAVNTIYF
cdr3_nt: TGCGCCAGCAGCCCGGCCCTGGCGGTGAACACCATATATTTT

j_call: TRBJ2-1
d_call: TRBD1
v_call: TRBV5-5
clone_size: once
cdr3_aa: CASSVGTGFGNEQFF
cdr3_nt: TGTGCCAGCAGCGTGGGGACAGGGTTTGGGAATGAGCAGTTCTTC

j_call: TRBJ2-7
d_call: TRBD1
v_call: TRBV6-5
clone_size: .
cdr3_aa: CASRFRQGGEQYF
cdr3_nt: TGTGCCAGCAGATTCAGACAGGGCGGCGAGCAGTACTTC

j_call: TRBJ2-5
d_call: .
v_call: TRBV11-3
clone_size: .
cdr3_aa: CASSPESAGQYQETQYF
cdr3_nt: TGTGCCAGCAGCCCCGAGTCGGCAGGGCAGTACCAAGAGACCCAGTACTTC

j_call: TRBJ2-7
d_call: TRBD2
v_call: TRBV7-2
clone_size: .
cdr3_aa: CASSFSGGAWEQYF
cdr3_nt: TGTGCCAGCAGCTTTAGCGGGGGGGCCTGGGAGCAGTACTTC

j_call: TRBJ2-3
d_call: .
v_call: TRBV5-6
clone_size: .
cdr3_aa: CASSLFAGDIPDTQYF
cdr3_nt: TGTGCCAGCAGCCTCTTTGCGGGGGACATACCAGATACGCAGTATTTT

j_call: TRBJ1-4
d_call: .
v_call: TRBV27
clone_size: few
cdr3_aa: CASTRTAATNEKLFF
cdr3_nt: TGTGCCAGCACCCGGACAGCTGCAACTAATGAAAAACTGTTTTTT

j_call: TRBJ1-2
d_call: .
v_call: TRBV7-6
clone_size: .
cdr3_aa: CASSSPGGAERPDYGYTF
cdr3_nt: TGTGCCAGCAGCTCCCCGGGGGGGGCGGAAAGACCGGACTATGGCTACACCTTC

j_call: TRBJ2-5
d_call: TRBD2
v_call: TRBV11-2
clone_size: .
cdr3_aa: CASSVGGTSGSRETQYF
cdr3_nt: TGTGCCAGCAGCGTAGGGGGGACTAGCGGGAGTCGCGAGACCCAGTACTTC